The 32 T cell receptor beta chains presented below share a single source sample, sequenced in a study of Graves' ophthalmopathy and Graves' hyperthyroidism. CDR3 regions of TCR beta were amplified from RNA transcripts. RT-PCR in the first round used HTBI primers; a second-round multiplex PCR followed. TCRdb itself ran the multiplex PCR reads through MiXCR, one entry per CDR3 protein. The repertoire has over a million distinct CDR3 sequences, roughly 35% of them found once; the top ten carry 11%. The sample comprised peripheral blood or thyroid tissue (not recorded which). Receptors originate from an adult man with Graves' hyperthyroidism.

The chain couples TRBV29-1 to TRBJ2-1; 9 bases fit TRBD2. CDR1 and CDR2 (germline): SQVTM, ANQGSEA. The V segment lost 6 bases and the J segment 4 bases; nucleotides outside the gene matches: 7. CDR3 length equals 14 residues. The CDR3 spells CSVSREGSYNEQFF. The CDR3 DNA sequence: TGCAGCGTCTCGCGGGAGGGTAGTTACAATGAGCAGTTCTTC.

As regards this clonotype: Possible read error: a much larger clone is one base away. The chain carries TRBV10-3 and TRBJ1-2, with D possibly being TRBD1 (6 bases). The CDR3 runs 13 residues. The germline V and J ends were trimmed by 5 bases and 8 bases, with 15 bases remaining between them. Germline CDR1 ENHRY, CDR2 SYGVKD. The CDR3 sequence is CAISTTGQEGYTF. In DNA, the CDR3 is TGTGCCATCAGTACGACAGGTCAGGAAGGCTACACCTTC.

This clonotype was observed once. The CDR3 region is CASSQETLTSWGYTF. CDR3 in DNA: TGTGCCAGCAGCCAAGAGACCCTGACTTCGTGGGGCTACACCTTC. The chain recombines TRBV14 with TRBJ1-2; no definite D call. This CDR3 spans 15 amino acids. In germline, CDR1 is SGHDN, CDR2 FVKESK. V gave up 0 bases and J gave up 8 bases, with 16 bases separating them.

This clonotype was seen once. One junction end does not reproduce the germline sequence, and a read error may be involved. The chain recombines TRBV9 with TRBJ2-7, with 7 positions matching TRBD1. The CDR3 has 15 amino acids. Germline lookup yields CDR1 SGDLS and CDR2 YYNGEE. The CDR3 DNA reads as TGTGCCTGCAGCGCCCTCGGGACAGATAATTACGAGCAGTACTTC. As protein: CACSALGTDNYEQYF.

The chain employs TRBV5-5 and TRBJ1-2; unclear D gene. Germline V gene sequence: CDR1 SGHKS, CDR2 YYEKEE (reference sequence). The CDR3 is made up of 13 amino acids. V shed 4 bases and J shed 4 bases, with 11 bases lying between them. For the CDR3, the DNA is TGTGCCAGCAGCCCATGGACCATCTATGGCTACACCTTC. It is translated as CASSPWTIYGYTF.

The rearrangement links TRBV19 to TRBJ1-6, with a tentative D call TRBD1 (5 bases). Trimming took off 10 bases at V and 0 bases at J, with 10 bases between the two ends. This CDR3 spans 14 amino acids. CDR1 and CDR2 from the germline V gene are LNHDA and SQIVND (reference sequence). CDR3 in amino acids: CATRGSSYNSPLHF. In nucleotides, the CDR3 is TGTGCCACCCGGGGGAGCTCCTATAATTCACCCCTCCACTTT.

This clonotype has more than one count but fewer than ten. This chain's CDR3 is CASSWGRGSRETQYF. CDR3 bases: TGTGCCAGCTCCTGGGGGCGGGGGAGTCGGGAGACCCAGTACTTC. V is TRBV25-1 and J is TRBJ2-5, with D possibly matching TRBD2 (7 bases). Germline values: CDR1 MGHDK, CDR2 SYGVNS. The CDR3 spans 15 residues. Trimming cost V 8 bases and J 5 bases, with 21 bases left between them. Looking up the rest from reference TRBV25-1 and TRBJ2-5 gives the full variable domain: EADIYQTPRYLVIGTGKKITLECSQTMGHDKMYWYQQDPGMELHLIHYSYGVNSTEKGDLSSESTVSRIRTEHFPLTLESARPSHTSQYLCASSWGRGSRETQYFGPGTRLLVL.

This sequence joins TRBV2 and TRBJ2-7, with D perhaps TRBD2 (6 bases). Looked up from germline, CDR1 is SNHLY and CDR2 is FYNNEI. This CDR3 has 16 amino acids. V was shortened by 4 bases and J by 1 base, with 17 bases between the two germline ends. CDR3 sequence: CASSAGGTGTSYEQYF. DNA of the CDR3: TGTGCCAGCAGTGCAGGAGGGACTGGCACATCCTACGAGCAGTACTTC.

This clonotype has only a few counts. A read error may produce the germline difference seen at one junction end. The genes are TRBV7-9 and TRBJ1-2, with 7 bases fitting TRBD1. The CDR3 loop spans 14 amino acids. CDR1 SEHNR and CDR2 FQNEAQ come from the germline V gene (reference sequence). CDR3 sequence reads: CASSLSPGTVLPPF. The CDR3 region has the DNA TGTGCCAGCAGCTTATCTCCTGGGACAGTTTTACCCCCATTC.

In this sample, this clonotype turned up many times. J is TRBJ1-2 and V is TRBV19; 7 nucleotides agree with TRBD1. The CDR3 sequence is 13 residues long. Germline assignment: CDR1 LNHDA and CDR2 SQIVND (reference sequence). Trimming cost V 10 bases and J 4 bases; bases outside gene matches: 9. CDR3: CATGTANLYGYTF. The CDR3 DNA reads TGTGCCACCGGGACAGCGAACCTCTATGGCTACACCTTC.

The gene calls are TRBV30 and TRBJ1-5, with a weak D call TRBD1 (6 bases). This CDR3 is 13 amino acids long. Germline V gene lookup returns CDR1 GTSNPN and CDR2 SVGIG (reference sequence). V gave up 5 bases and J gave up 2 bases, with 10 bases separating them. The chain's CDR3 is CAWGTGRNQPQHF. CDR3 DNA: TGTGCCTGGGGTACAGGGCGCAATCAGCCCCAGCATTTT.

In this sample, this clonotype turned up many times. The chain is built from TRBV19 and TRBJ1-6; D unresolved. V was pared by 4 bases and J by 8 bases, with 9 bases between. Germline V lookup: CDR1 LNHDA, CDR2 SQIVND (reference sequence). The CDR3 is 13 residues long. The CDR3 reads CASSTDGYSPLHF. The CDR3 DNA reads as TGTGCCAGTAGTACCGATGGTTATTCACCCCTCCACTTT.

This clonotype was seen repeatedly, ten times or more. A read error may account for a junction end that differs from germline. The chain combines TRBV10-3 with TRBJ1-5; D gene unclear. Germline-derived CDR1 and CDR2 are ENHRY and SYGVKD. CDR3 length equals 13 residues. CDR3 region: CGISGDSNQPQHF. DNA for the CDR3: TGTGGCATCAGCGGCGATAGCAATCAGCCCCAGCATTTT.

This clonotype was seen many times. The chain combines TRBV29-1 with TRBJ1-3, with no clear D. Germline lookup yields CDR1 SQVTM and CDR2 ANQGSEA. The CDR3 totals 14 residues. Trimming left V 6 bases short and J 0 bases short, with 12 bases between. The CDR3 DNA is TGCAGCGTCAATTTCCCTCACTCTGGAAACACCATATATTTT. Its translation is CSVNFPHSGNTIYF.

This clonotype occurred many times. CDR3 sequence (DNA): TGCAGTGCCAAACCGGGACTAGCGACGCCGGACGAGCAGTACTTC. Protein product: CSAKPGLATPDEQYF. The V and J genes are TRBV20-1 and TRBJ2-7; 10 bases map to TRBD2. The CDR3 length is 15 residues. V lost 6 bases, J lost 5 bases, and 13 bases stayed unmatched. Germline V gene sequence: CDR1 DFQATT, CDR2 SNEGSKA (reference sequence).

This clonotype appeared many times. This chain links TRBV7-2 with TRBJ2-7; 10 bases are shared with TRBD2. Germline V gene lookup returns CDR1 SGHTA and CDR2 FQGNSA. The length of the CDR3 is 16 residues. Trimming cost V 5 bases and J 0 bases; bases outside gene matches: 7. This CDR3 is CASSPTSGQSSYEQYF. In DNA, the CDR3 is TGTGCCAGCAGCCCGACTAGCGGGCAAAGCTCCTACGAGCAGTACTTC.

This clonotype was seen many times. The chain couples TRBV29-1 to TRBJ1-3; TRBD1 aligns across 7 bases. The CDR3 covers 14 residues. The ends lost 5 bases at V and 4 bases at J; junction bases unmatched: 8. Germline CDR1 reads SQVTM; CDR2 reads ANQGSEA. CDR3 nucleotide sequence: TGCAGCGTTAGGACAGGATCAGCGGGAAACACCATATATTTT. Translation: CSVRTGSAGNTIYF.

The chain has TRBV25-1 and TRBJ2-3, with a possible D match to TRBD1 (5 bases). The germline V gene has CDR1 MGHDK and CDR2 SYGVNS. This CDR3 region has 11 residues. V was pared by 6 bases and J by 6 bases, with 7 bases between. CDR3 region: CASSAGDTQYF. DNA for the CDR3: TGTGCCAGCAGCGCAGGGGATACGCAGTATTTT.

The chain links TRBV20-1 to TRBJ2-2; a possible D gene is TRBD1 (6 bases). V was cut by 6 bases and J by 1 base, with 12 bases left in between. CDR1 and CDR2 (germline): DFQATT, SNEGSKA (reference sequence). The CDR3 runs to 14 residues. CDR3 amino acids: CSAPKTGNTGELFF. The CDR3 DNA reads TGCAGTGCCCCCAAGACAGGGAACACCGGGGAGCTGTTTTTT.

This clonotype was counted at least ten times. This sequence joins TRBV7-9 and TRBJ2-2; the match to TRBD1 covers 8 bases. This CDR3 region has 15 residues. V lost 11 bases and J lost 0; bases outside the gene matches: 8. The germline V gene has CDR1 SEHNR and CDR2 FQNEAQ (reference sequence). Written as DNA, the CDR3 is TGTGCCCAAACCCCGACAGGGGCGAACACCGGGGAGCTGTTTTTT. It is translated as CAQTPTGANTGELFF.

The V call is TRBV2, the J call TRBJ1-6; D remains unclear. The CDR3 length is 14 residues. Germline V gene lookup returns CDR1 SNHLY and CDR2 FYNNEI. In DNA form, the CDR3 reads TGTGTCACCCATAGGGCATTCTATAATTCACCCCTCCACTTT. Encoded protein: CVTHRAFYNSPLHF.

This clonotype was seen a handful of times. The chain combines TRBV12-3 or TRBV12-4 with TRBJ1-5; 7 bases match TRBD1. This CDR3 comprises 14 residues. V dropped 5 bases and J dropped 7; count of bases not matched to a gene: 8. The CDR3 nucleotides are TGTGCCAGCAGTATCACAGGGGAGAGACAGCCCCAGCATTTT. Amino acids: CASSITGERQPQHF.

The chain links TRBV6-2 or TRBV6-3 to TRBJ2-5, with TRBD2 matching 9 bases. In germline, CDR1 is MNHEY, CDR2 SVGEGT. J lost 5 bases, V lost 7 bases, and 11 bases had no gene match. The CDR3 has 15 residues. This CDR3 reads CASTSGSGGEETQYF. The CDR3 region has the DNA TGTGCCAGCACCTCGGGTAGCGGGGGAGAGGAGACCCAGTACTTC.

In its sample, this clonotype was seen many times. V gene TRBV7-9 combines with J gene TRBJ1-6; D remains ambiguous. V shed 1 base and J shed 17 bases, with 12 bases lying between them. Per the germline V gene, CDR1 is SEHNR and CDR2 is FQNEAQ (reference sequence). The CDR3 sequence is 12 residues long. CDR3 in DNA: TGTGCCAGCAGCTTAGGGACGTACGAAGTCCACTTT. Protein: CASSLGTYEVHF.

In this sample, this clonotype turned up once. This sequence joins TRBV10-3 and TRBJ1-6, with D perhaps matching TRBD1 (5 bases). CDR1 and CDR2 from the germline V gene are ENHRY and SYGVKD. The V gene lost 11 bases and the J gene lost 10 bases, with 12 bases spanning the gap. The CDR3 extends over 11 amino acids. The CDR3 is CAQRRDSPLHF. CDR3 nucleotide sequence: TGTGCCCAGAGAAGGGACTCACCCCTCCACTTT.

This clonotype was recorded at least ten times. The chain recombines TRBV14 with TRBJ2-2; D is perhaps TRBD2 (5 bases). The germline CDR1 and CDR2 sequences are SGHDN and FVKESK. There are 12 residues in the CDR3. Trimming took 4 bases from V and 15 from J, leaving 15 bases between them. The CDR3 sequence is CASSPSLGSLFF. CDR3 sequence (DNA): TGTGCCAGCAGCCCAAGCCTTGGGAGTTTGTTTTTT.

Comments on this clonotype: A much larger clone lies one base from this, so it may be a read error. The CDR3 region is CASSLGAFSNEKLFF. The CDR3 DNA sequence: TGTGCCAGCAGCTTAGGGGCCTTCTCGAATGAAAAACTGTTTTTT. V and J are TRBV7-2 and TRBJ1-4; D gene uncertain. CDR1 is SGHTA, CDR2 FQGNSA, per germline. Deletions cut 1 base from V and 5 bases from J, with 11 bases between. This CDR3 comprises 15 residues. The whole variable domain, filled in from reference TRBV7-2 and TRBJ1-4, reads GAGVSQSPSNKVTEKGKDVELRCDPISGHTALYWYRQSLGQGLEFLIYFQGNSAPDKSGLPSDRFSAERTGGSVSTLTIQRTQQEDSAVYLCASSLGAFSNEKLFFGSGTQLSVL.

This clonotype came up once. Since no conserved phenylalanine or tryptophan closes the CDR3, a read error is the likely cause. The chain recombines TRBV7-9 with TRBJ2-5; 10 bases agree with TRBD2. The length of the CDR3 is 15 residues. Germline CDR1 SEHNR, CDR2 FQNEAQ (reference sequence). J was trimmed by 3 bases and V by 5 bases; bases with no gene match: 6. CDR3 nucleotide sequence: TGTGCCAGCAGCAAGAAGAGCGGGGGGGAAGAGACCCAGTACCTC. Translation: CASSKKSGGEETQYL.

This clonotype showed up many times. This chain links TRBV2 with TRBJ1-5, with D possibly matching TRBD1 (5 bases). The length of the CDR3 is 14 residues. V was clipped by 2 bases and J by 5 bases, with 10 bases between them. Germline assignment: CDR1 SNHLY and CDR2 FYNNEI. The CDR3 DNA follows: TGTGCCAGCAGTGAATTCGCAGGGCATCAGCCCCAGCATTTT. This codes for CASSEFAGHQPQHF.

About this clonotype itself: It may be a read error: a sequence one base away is much more abundant. V usage is TRBV20-1 and J usage is TRBJ2-5; no definite D call. V was pared by 1 base and J by 1 base, with 7 bases between. CDR3 size: 13 residues. Per the germline V gene, CDR1 is DFQATT and CDR2 is SNEGSKA (reference sequence). The DNA for the CDR3 is TGCAGTGCTAGAGGCTCATCCCAAGAGACCCAGTACTTC. It is translated as CSARGSSQETQYF.

This clonotype was seen repeatedly, ten times or more. The rearrangement joins TRBV19 to TRBJ2-7, with a tentative D call TRBD2 (5 bases). Germline CDR1 reads LNHDA; CDR2 reads SQIVND (reference sequence). Trimming removed 3 bases from V and 6 bases from J, with 18 bases in between. This CDR3 has 15 amino acids. The CDR3 loop is CASSIQPIGITEQYF. The DNA for the CDR3 is TGTGCCAGTAGTATCCAGCCTATCGGGATTACCGAGCAGTACTTC.

A few counts support this clonotype. This may arise from a read error, as a much more abundant clone is one base away. The chain carries TRBV5-1 and TRBJ2-7, with D maybe TRBD2 (6 bases). The germline gives CDR1 SGHRS, CDR2 YFSETQ. This CDR3 contains 15 residues. CDR3 nucleotides: TGCGCCAGCAGCTTGAGGGGCGGAGGGGCCTACGGGCAGTACTTC. Encoded protein: CASSLRGGGAYGQYF.